These 2 T cell receptor beta chains originate from one sample sequenced in a study of blood T cell repertoires in COVID-19. Method: immunoSEQ multiplex PCR; TCRdb's copy keeps in-frame clones and lacks some. The profile shows about 310,000 clones, 87% of them singletons. The specimen was peripheral blood. The source is a man aged 50 to 59 with active or convalescent COVID-19.

The sample holds a few counts of this clone. The chain links TRBV20-1 to TRBJ2-7; D is unresolved. The CDR3 runs 12 residues. Deletions cut 3 bases from V and 2 bases from J, with 8 bases between. CDR1 and CDR2 (germline): DFQATT, SNEGSKA (reference sequence). The CDR3 region is CSASPRTYEQYF. The CDR3 DNA reads TGCAGTGCTAGTCCTAGGACCTACGAGCAGTACTTC.

V gene TRBV18 combines with J gene TRBJ1-2; tentative D call: TRBD1 (6 bases). Looked up from germline, CDR1 is KGHSH and CDR2 is LQKENI. There are 17 residues in the CDR3. V lost 3 bases to trimming and J lost 1 base, with 18 bases between them. CDR3 coding DNA: TGTGCCAGCTCACCTACAGGGACCGGCCTCCATAACTATGGCTACACCTTC. This gives the protein CASSPTGTGLHNYGYTF.